These 32 T cell receptor beta chains were all obtained from the same sample, sequenced in a study of blood T cells in healthy people across ages. Together with a sample-barcoded 5' primer, a J-beta primer mix was included in a second PCR lasting about 6 to 12 cycles. TCRdb re-called the 5' RACE reads with MiXCR, one entry per CDR3 protein. Here the sample spans around 800,000 distinct CDR3 sequences, 25% to 30% being singletons. These sequences were also reported in another study, on T cells of mothers and their children.

The sequencing input was blood. The receptor set was obtained from a boy between 10 and 17 years old in good health.

V and J are TRBV4-1 and TRBJ2-7, with 7 nucleotides matching TRBD1. With 3 bases clipped from V and 9 bases from J, the junction kept 17 bases outside the gene matches. The germline CDR1 and CDR2 sequences are MGHRA and YSYEKL. This CDR3 region has 16 residues. The DNA for the CDR3 is TGCGCCAGCAGCCATCGGGTATGGACAGGCCTACTAACGCAGTACTTC. This gives the protein CASSHRVWTGLLTQYF.

This clonotype was found a few times. The chain joins TRBV6-2 or TRBV6-3 to TRBJ1-3, with D uncertain. Trimming removed 3 bases at V and 4 bases at J, with 16 bases between. Germline CDR1 MNHEY, CDR2 SVGEGT. The CDR3 runs 16 residues. The CDR3 bases are TGTGCCAGCAGTTATGGGCACCGAGATTTCGGAAACACCATATATTTT. As protein: CASSYGHRDFGNTIYF.

There are a few counts of this clonotype. CDR3 nucleotides: TGTGCCACCGGGCGGGGGGGAGCGCTCTCCGATGAGCAGTTCTTC. Translation: CATGRGGALSDEQFF. The J gene is TRBJ2-1, the V gene TRBV24-1, with 9 bases that match TRBD2. V shed 9 bases and J 8 bases; nucleotides not matched to a gene: 13. This CDR3 is 15 amino acids long. CDR1 KGHDR and CDR2 SFDVKD come from the germline V gene.

This chain joins TRBV29-1 and TRBJ2-7; no firm D call. Germline V gives CDR1 SQVTM, CDR2 ANQGSEA. V lost 6 bases and J 2 bases, leaving 17 bases between the germline ends. This CDR3 contains 14 residues. In DNA form, the CDR3 reads TGCAGCGTGAGTACAAGTTTCCCACCCTACGAGCAGTACTTC. Translated, it gives CSVSTSFPPYEQYF.

This clonotype was detected a few times. The chain carries TRBV25-1 and TRBJ1-1; 7 bases agree with TRBD1. The CDR3 is made up of 14 amino acids. The V gene end was trimmed by 2 bases and the J gene end by 5 bases; junction bases not matched to a gene: 5. Germline CDR1 and CDR2: MGHDK and SYGVNS. The chain's CDR3 is CASSEDAGGTEAFF. The CDR3, as DNA: TGTGCCAGCAGTGAAGACGCAGGGGGGACTGAAGCTTTCTTT.

The V and J genes are TRBV12-3 or TRBV12-4 and TRBJ2-2; possible D gene TRBD1, 6 bases. The CDR3 spans 14 residues. With 7 bases removed from V and 11 bases from J, the gap between germline ends came to 20 bases. The CDR3 here is CASILMGAVTELFF. As DNA, the CDR3 is TGTGCCAGCATCCTCATGGGGGCGGTCACAGAGCTGTTTTTT.

Points on this clonotype: Compared with germline, one end of the junction differs, possibly owing to a read error. The genes are TRBV29-1 and TRBJ1-2; 9 positions match TRBD1. CDR3 length equals 13 residues. CDR1 and CDR2 from the germline V gene are SQVTM and ANQGSEA. The CDR3 DNA follows: TGCAGCGTCGAACTCCGGGACAGGGTTGGCCACACCTTC. It is translated as CSVELRDRVGHTF. Using reference TRBV29-1 and TRBJ1-2 for the parts outside the CDR3, the full variable domain is SAVISQKPSRDICQRGTSLTIQCQVDSQVTMMFWYRQQPGQSLTLIATANQGSEATYESGFVIDKFPISRPNLTFSTLTVSNMSPEDSSIYLCSVELRDRVGHTFGSGTRLTVV.

About this clonotype itself: One junction end disagrees with the germline gene, perhaps due to a read error. This sequence joins TRBV12-3 or TRBV12-4 and TRBJ2-3; D not resolved. This CDR3 is 14 amino acids long. The CDR3 protein is CASRVEPSGDTQYF. The CDR3 region has the DNA TGTGCCAGCAGGGTCGAACCCAGTGGGGATACGCAATATTTT.

A few counts support this clonotype. The chain links TRBV20-1 to TRBJ2-3; D call uncertain. The length of the CDR3 is 13 residues. V was shortened by 6 bases and J by 2 bases, with 12 bases between the two germline ends. Looked up from germline, CDR1 is DFQATT and CDR2 is SNEGSKA (reference sequence). Here the CDR3 reads CSAHLDPTDTQYF. In DNA form, the CDR3 reads TGCAGTGCCCATTTAGACCCCACAGATACGCAGTATTTT.

A few counts support this clonotype. The chain links TRBV5-1 to TRBJ2-3; D might be TRBD1 or TRBD2, each matching 5 bases. CDR1 is SGHRS and CDR2 is YFSETQ in the germline V gene. Between the trimmed V and J ends, which lost 3 bases and 7 bases, there was a span of 18 bases. The CDR3 totals 15 residues. This CDR3 reads CASSSGTTPFYTQYF. CDR3 nucleotides: TGCGCCAGCAGCTCCGGGACCACTCCCTTTTATACGCAGTATTTT.

J is TRBJ2-1 and V is TRBV7-3, with 10 bases lining up with TRBD2. The CDR3 is 16 residues long. The trim removed 4 bases at V and 0 bases at J, leaving 3 bases unmatched. The V gene's germline CDR1 is SGHTA and CDR2 FQGTGA. CDR3 amino acids: CASSSAGGGSYNEQFF. The CDR3 DNA reads TGTGCCAGCAGCTCAGCGGGGGGGGGCTCCTACAATGAGCAGTTCTTC.

About this clonotype itself: A much larger clone lies a single base off, so this may be a read error. The chain uses TRBV10-3 and TRBJ1-1; unclear D gene. V dropped 3 bases and J dropped 6 bases, with 8 bases sitting between them. The CDR3 has 12 residues. Germline values: CDR1 ENHRY, CDR2 SYGVKD. The CDR3 DNA reads TGTGCCATCAGTGACAGCAACGCTGAAGCTTTCTTT. This gives the protein CAISDSNAEAFF.

The chain links TRBV19 to TRBJ1-2, with 7 bases lining up with TRBD1. Germline values: CDR1 LNHDA, CDR2 SQIVND (reference sequence). CDR3 length: 14 amino acids. With V trimmed by 8 bases and J by 3 bases, 9 bases remained unmatched. This CDR3 is CASVRGGQDYGYTF. The CDR3, as DNA: TGTGCCAGTGTGAGGGGAGGACAGGACTATGGCTACACCTTC.

This clonotype has a handful of counts. The chain links TRBV3-1 to TRBJ2-3, with 9 bases lining up with TRBD2. Germline loops: CDR1 LGHDT, CDR2 YNNKEL (reference sequence). This CDR3 has 15 amino acids. Germline trimming cut 3 bases from V and 3 bases from J; bases unmatched to any gene: 4. CDR3 residues: CASSHSSGETDTQYF. The CDR3 DNA follows: TGTGCCAGCAGCCATTCTAGCGGGGAGACAGATACGCAGTATTTT.

The chain employs TRBV5-1 and TRBJ2-5; 8 bases fit TRBD1. TRBJ2-7 matches the DNA end more closely, so the J call is doubtful. Germline values: CDR1 SGHRS, CDR2 YFSETQ. CDR3 length equals 15 residues. CDR3 sequence: CASSRPTGAAYEQYF. In DNA form, the CDR3 reads TGCGCCAGCAGCCGACCGACAGGGGCGGCCTACGAGCAGTACTTC.

This clonotype turned up a few times. The chain recombines TRBV15 with TRBJ1-2, with unresolved D. Germline V lookup: CDR1 LNHNV, CDR2 YYDKDF (reference sequence). This CDR3 comprises 16 residues. The V and J ends lost 0 bases and 0 bases respectively, with 11 bases between them. The CDR3 DNA reads as TGTGCCACCAGCAGAGAGGCACCTCCTACTAACTATGGCTACACCTTC. Protein product: CATSREAPPTNYGYTF. The variable domain in full, completed from reference TRBV15 and TRBJ1-2, reads DAMVIQNPRYQVTQFGKPVTLSCSQTLNHNVMYWYQQKSSQAPKLLFHYYDKDFNNEADTPDNFQSRRPNTSFCFLDIRSPGLGDTAMYLCATSREAPPTNYGYTFGSGTRLTVV.

The chain couples TRBV4-2 to TRBJ1-2, with TRBD1 identical over 7 bases. The CDR3 totals 17 residues. V gave up 0 bases and J gave up 6 bases; unmatched junction bases: 13. Germline V lookup: CDR1 LGHNA, CDR2 YNFKEQ. CDR3 coding DNA: TGTGCCAGCAGCCAAGAAGTGGTTGAGACAGGGCAGGATGGCTACACCTTC. Its translation is CASSQEVVETGQDGYTF.

In its sample, this clonotype was seen many times. This rearrangement joins TRBV12-3 or TRBV12-4 to TRBJ2-5, with D perhaps TRBD1 or TRBD2 (6 bases each). With 6 bases removed from V and 2 bases from J, the gap between germline ends came to 10 bases. The CDR3 is 13 residues long. CDR3 DNA sequence: TGTGCCAGCAGACGAGGGGGGCAAGAGACCCAGTACTTC. It codes for CASRRGGQETQYF.

The rearrangement uses TRBV27 and TRBJ1-1, with D possibly TRBD1 on 6 matching bases. Germline values: CDR1 MNHEY, CDR2 SMNVEV (reference sequence). Trimming took 5 bases from V and 3 from J, leaving 22 bases between them. The CDR3 runs 17 residues. The CDR3 loop reads CASSPTGGHYKDTEAFF. The CDR3 nucleotides read TGTGCCAGCAGTCCAACGGGGGGCCATTATAAGGACACTGAAGCTTTCTTT.

The chain uses TRBV7-9 and TRBJ2-3, with D maybe TRBD2 (6 bases). V gave up 5 bases and J gave up 5 bases, with 14 bases separating them. The CDR3 runs to 14 residues. Germline-derived CDR1 and CDR2 are SEHNR and FQNEAQ (reference sequence). The CDR3: CASSLRGLRDTQYF. The CDR3 DNA reads TGTGCCAGCAGCCTACGGGGGTTAAGAGATACGCAGTATTTT.

This clonotype was counted a few times. The V gene is TRBV6-2 or TRBV6-3, the J gene TRBJ2-7; D call uncertain. The CDR3 is made up of 14 amino acids. CDR1 and CDR2 (germline): MNHEY, SVGEGT. V was cut by 7 bases and J by 0 bases, with 13 bases left in between. The DNA for the CDR3 is TGTGCCAGCAAAGACCAAAGGAGCTCCTACGAGCAGTACTTC. It codes for CASKDQRSSYEQYF.

The table lists this clonotype with a few counts. A read error may account for a junction end that differs from germline. The chain is built from TRBV7-9 and TRBJ2-1, with TRBD2 as a possible D gene (6 bases). The CDR3 has 10 residues. Germline CDR1 and CDR2: SEHNR and FQNEAQ (reference sequence). The DNA for the CDR3 is TGTGCCATCAGCGGGAATGAGCAGTTCTTC. Translated, it gives CAISGNEQFF.

The chain employs TRBV7-3 and TRBJ2-5, with D unresolved. The CDR3 spans 13 residues. Germline V gene sequence: CDR1 SGHTA, CDR2 FQGTGA. V shed 1 base and J shed 4 bases, with 7 bases lying between them. The CDR3 DNA reads as TGTGCCAGCAGCTTAAACGTGGTAGAGACCCAGTACTTC. Protein: CASSLNVVETQYF.

This clonotype was counted between two and nine times. The V and J genes are TRBV20-1 and TRBJ2-1; D possibly matches TRBD1 or TRBD2 (6 bases each). The CDR3 consists of 15 residues. Germline V gene sequence: CDR1 DFQATT, CDR2 SNEGSKA (reference sequence). V gave up 6 bases and J gave up 8 bases, with 23 bases separating them. This chain's CDR3 is CSAGTEVGGSYEQFF. In DNA form, the CDR3 reads TGCAGTGCGGGCACAGAAGTAGGGGGGAGTTATGAGCAGTTCTTC.

Only a few counts were recorded for this clonotype. The chain recombines TRBV12-3 or TRBV12-4 with TRBJ2-2, with TRBD1 matching over 8 bases. The CDR3 covers 15 residues. The ends lost 5 bases at V and 6 bases at J; junction bases unmatched: 8. CDR3 sequence reads: CASSPQGAGAGELFF. For the CDR3, the DNA is TGTGCCAGCAGTCCCCAGGGGGCGGGTGCCGGGGAGCTGTTTTTT.

This clonotype has more than one count but fewer than ten. V is TRBV5-1 and J is TRBJ2-5; D is possibly TRBD1 (6 bases). Deletions cut 4 bases from V and 0 bases from J, with 13 bases between. Germline CDR1 and CDR2: SGHRS and YFSETQ. This CDR3 region has 15 residues. CDR3 protein: CASSPGQPYQETQYF. The CDR3 DNA is TGCGCCAGCAGCCCCGGACAGCCCTACCAAGAGACCCAGTACTTC.

In DNA, the CDR3 is TGTGCCATCAGTGAGTCGAGGTTGCAAGAGACCCAGTACTTC. It translates to CAISESRLQETQYF. V is TRBV10-3 and J is TRBJ2-5, with unresolved D. V was trimmed by 0 bases and J by 2 bases, leaving 7 bases between them. Germline V gives CDR1 ENHRY, CDR2 SYGVKD. The CDR3 is made up of 14 amino acids.

V and J are TRBV5-1 and TRBJ2-1; D call uncertain. Trimming took 0 bases from V and 9 from J, leaving 16 bases between them. The CDR3 length is 15 residues. Germline assignment: CDR1 SGHRS and CDR2 YFSETQ. The CDR3 protein is CASSLEGYGTGEQFF. DNA of the CDR3: TGCGCCAGCAGCTTGGAGGGATATGGTACGGGTGAGCAGTTCTTC.

There are a few counts of this clonotype. The chain combines TRBV10-3 with TRBJ2-7; tentatively, D is TRBD2 (5 bases). Trimming shortened V by 2 bases and J by 4 bases, and 12 bases separated the two germline ends. The CDR3 has 14 residues. CDR1 ENHRY and CDR2 SYGVKD come from the germline V gene. The CDR3 here is CAISEAVRTYEQYF. The CDR3 coding sequence is TGTGCCATCAGTGAGGCAGTCAGGACTTACGAGCAGTACTTC.

The J gene is TRBJ1-4, the V gene TRBV10-3; 7 bases fit TRBD1. CDR1 is ENHRY and CDR2 is SYGVKD in the germline V gene. The CDR3 has 14 amino acids. The V gene end was trimmed by 3 bases and the J gene end by 8 bases; junction bases not matched to a gene: 6. CDR3 residues: CAISEEGAGEKLFF. The CDR3 DNA sequence: TGTGCCATCAGTGAAGAGGGGGCGGGAGAAAAACTGTTTTTT.

This clonotype was recorded once. J is TRBJ1-6 and V is TRBV6-1; weak D call: TRBD1 (6 bases). The CDR3 contains 16 residues. V lost 0 bases and J lost 9, with 15 bases in between. Germline-derived CDR1 and CDR2 are MNHNS and SASEGT. The CDR3 bases are TGTGCCAGCAGTGAAGCAATAATAGGGGGAGGTTCACCCCTCCACTTT. Amino acids: CASSEAIIGGGSPLHF.

The chain joins TRBV20-1 to TRBJ1-6; 8 bases map to TRBD1. V lost 2 bases and J lost 8; bases outside the gene matches: 17. Germline CDR1 and CDR2: DFQATT and SNEGSKA (reference sequence). CDR3 length: 18 amino acids. CDR3 DNA sequence: TGCAGTGCTAGAACACCGGGACAGGAATTAGATATGCATTCACCCCTCCACTTT. Residues: CSARTPGQELDMHSPLHF.